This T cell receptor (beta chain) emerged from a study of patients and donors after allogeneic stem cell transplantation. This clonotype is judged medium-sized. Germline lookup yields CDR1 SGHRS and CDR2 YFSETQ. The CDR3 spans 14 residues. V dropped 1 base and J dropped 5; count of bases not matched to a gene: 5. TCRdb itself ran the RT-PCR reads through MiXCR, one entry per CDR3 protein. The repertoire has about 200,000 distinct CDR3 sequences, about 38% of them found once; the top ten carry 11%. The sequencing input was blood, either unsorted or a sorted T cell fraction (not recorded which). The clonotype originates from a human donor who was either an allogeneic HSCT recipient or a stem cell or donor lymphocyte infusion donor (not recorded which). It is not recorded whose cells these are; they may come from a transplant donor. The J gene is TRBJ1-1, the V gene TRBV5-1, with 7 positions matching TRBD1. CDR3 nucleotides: TGCGCCAGCAGCTTGTACTCAGGGGGGACTGAAGCTTTCTTT. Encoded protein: CASSLYSGGTEAFF. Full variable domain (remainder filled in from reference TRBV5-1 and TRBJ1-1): KAGVTQTPRYLIKTRGQQVTLSCSPISGHRSVSWYQQTPGQGLQFLFEYFSETQRNKGNFPGRFSGRQFSNSRSEMNVSTLELGDSALYLCASSLYSGGTEAFFGQGTRLTVV.